These 12 T cell receptor beta chains came from one sample sequenced in a study of CD8+ T cells in alopecia areata. The treatment: oral pan-JAK inhibitor, 5-10 mg twice daily. As the sequencing template, cDNA was produced by extracting RNA and reverse transcribing it. TCRdb's table, derived via immunoSEQ multiplex PCR, lists solely in-frame clones and lacks some. The sample holds approximately 210,000 clones, 66% seen once. This sample comprised CD4+ T cells sorted from blood, obtained around week 44, from a patient treated with tofacitinib. These receptors all stem from a human donor with alopecia areata.

The gene calls are TRBV2 and TRBJ2-5; TRBD1 or TRBD2 may be the D gene (6 bases each). Trimming stripped 4 bases from V and 3 bases from J, with 18 bases between. This CDR3 has 16 amino acids. CDR1 and CDR2 from the germline V gene are SNHLY and FYNNEI. DNA for the CDR3: TGTGCCAGCAGTGCTTTAGGCGGGACACTTGAAGAGACCCAGTACTTC. This translates into CASSALGGTLEETQYF.

Of note for this clone: Other DNA sequences from this sample encode an identical CDR3 as well. The chain employs TRBV29-1 and TRBJ1-2, with D uncertain. The V gene's germline CDR1 is SQVTM and CDR2 ANQGSEA. Trimming stripped 3 bases from V and 2 bases from J, with 7 bases between. CDR3 length equals 12 residues. The CDR3 protein is CSVDGRNYGYTF. The CDR3 DNA reads as TGCAGCGTTGACGGGCGAAACTATGGCTACACCTTC.

This CDR3 reads CASSRQTGHTQYF. CDR3 in DNA: TGTGCCAGCAGCCGACAGACAGGGCATACGCAGTATTTT. The rearrangement links TRBV7-6 to TRBJ2-3, with TRBD1 identical over 7 bases. This CDR3 is 13 amino acids long. Unmatched junction bases numbered 6, after V lost 5 bases and J lost 7 bases. Germline CDR1 is SGHVS and CDR2 is FNYEAQ.

The chain links TRBV30 to TRBJ2-3; 10 bases are shared with TRBD2. The CDR3 has 15 residues. Germline V gives CDR1 GTSNPN, CDR2 SVGIG (reference sequence). V shed 4 bases, J shed 0 bases, and the junction held 4 bases outside the gene matches. CDR3 DNA sequence: TGTGCCTGGACTAGCGGGGGTTCTAGCACAGATACGCAGTATTTT. As protein: CAWTSGGSSTDTQYF.

The V gene is TRBV6-1, the J gene TRBJ2-2; 7 bases match TRBD1. In germline, CDR1 is MNHNS, CDR2 SASEGT. Trimming removed 6 bases from V and 1 base from J; junction bases left unmatched: 5. The CDR3 sequence is 15 residues long. CDR3 nucleotides: TGTGCCAGCAGCGAGGGGGCAAGGAACACCGGGGAGCTGTTTTTT. This sequence encodes CASSEGARNTGELFF.

V usage is TRBV6-1 and J usage is TRBJ1-1; the D is unclear. CDR1 and CDR2 (germline): MNHNS, SASEGT. Deletions cut 4 bases from V and 4 bases from J, with 7 bases between. CDR3 length equals 12 residues. The CDR3 region has the DNA TGTGCCAGCAGTGCCGCGGCCACTGAAGCTTTCTTT. It is translated as CASSAAATEAFF.

The chain has TRBV11-2 and TRBJ2-7; 8 bases fit TRBD1. Germline V gene sequence: CDR1 SGHAT, CDR2 FQNNGV. J gave up 2 bases and V 8 bases, and 5 bases lay outside the gene matches. The CDR3 loop spans 13 amino acids. CDR3 sequence (DNA): TGTGCCAGCTCCGTCAGGGGGCCCTACGAGCAGTACTTC. This encodes CASSVRGPYEQYF.

J is TRBJ2-7 and V is TRBV27; TRBD1 is a possible D gene (6 bases). CDR1 is MNHEY, CDR2 SMNVEV, per germline (reference sequence). V lost 5 bases and J 2 bases, leaving 22 bases between the germline ends. This CDR3 is 17 amino acids long. DNA for the CDR3: TGTGCCAGCAGTCTATTCCCACCGGGACAAGGGGCCTACGAGCAGTACTTC. Translated, it gives CASSLFPPGQGAYEQYF.

V is TRBV7-2 and J is TRBJ2-2, with TRBD1 matching 10 bases. CDR1 is SGHTA and CDR2 is FQGNSA in the germline V gene. The CDR3 totals 16 residues. V shed 5 bases and J 5 bases; nucleotides not matched to a gene: 8. The chain's CDR3 is CASSGGQGVRTGELFF. Here the CDR3 DNA reads TGTGCCAGCAGCGGCGGACAGGGGGTCAGGACCGGGGAGCTGTTTTTT.

This chain uses TRBV7-2 with TRBJ2-1, with 7 nucleotides matching TRBD2. CDR1 is SGHTA, CDR2 FQGNSA, per germline. The CDR3 consists of 15 residues. V was pared by 0 bases and J by 4 bases, with 3 bases of the junction left unmatched. CDR3 in DNA: TGTGCCAGCAGCTTAGCGCGGGGGACGTACAATGAGCAGTTCTTC. As protein: CASSLARGTYNEQFF. Looking up the rest from reference TRBV7-2 and TRBJ2-1 gives the full variable domain: GAGVSQSPSNKVTEKGKDVELRCDPISGHTALYWYRQSLGQGLEFLIYFQGNSAPDKSGLPSDRFSAERTGGSVSTLTIQRTQQEDSAVYLCASSLARGTYNEQFFGPGTRLTVL.

The chain couples TRBV30 to TRBJ1-2, with TRBD1 matching 9 bases. The CDR3 extends over 13 amino acids. Trimming at V came to 2 bases and at J to 6 bases, leaving 4 bases not matched to a gene. Looked up from germline, CDR1 is GTSNPN and CDR2 is SVGIG (reference sequence). The CDR3: CAWSSRTGDGYTF. Written as DNA, the CDR3 is TGTGCCTGGAGTAGTCGGACAGGGGATGGCTACACCTTC.

This clone occurred once. As DNA, the CDR3 is TGCAGCGTAAACGACAGGGGAGGGTACACTGAAGCTTTCTTT. Its translation is CSVNDRGGYTEAFF. The gene calls are TRBV29-1 and TRBJ1-1; the match to TRBD1 covers 8 bases. This CDR3 is built from 14 residues. Germline V CDR1 and CDR2: SQVTM, ANQGSEA. The junction had 9 bases not matched to a gene; V was cut back by 6 bases and J by 3 bases.